The source of this T cell receptor beta chain is a study of blood T cell repertoires in COVID-19. Turning to the study itself: PBMCs, B-cell-depleted T cells, or T cells provided the cDNA or gDNA that made up the material.

Original processing methods: Reference gene primer amplification in the assay estimated nucleated cell counts. Generated by immunoSEQ multiplex PCR, the TCRdb table keeps only in-frame clones and is missing some. The V and J calls and clone size come from that table; D and trimming were worked out from the DNA. Among under 350,000 clones listed, roughly 87% were seen once. CDR3 length: 15 residues. V shed 0 bases and J 4 bases; nucleotides not matched to a gene: 5. From germline, CDR1 is LGHDT and CDR2 YNNKEL (reference sequence). This clonotype was obtained from a human donor in a cohort sampled during active COVID-19. V is TRBV3-1 (or the pseudogene TRBV3-2) and J is TRBJ1-1; 7 nucleotides agree with TRBD1. Material for sequencing was peripheral blood. In DNA, the CDR3 is TGTGCCAGCAGCCAAGAATCCAGGGGGACCACTGAAGCTTTCTTT. Translation: CASSQESRGTTEAFF.